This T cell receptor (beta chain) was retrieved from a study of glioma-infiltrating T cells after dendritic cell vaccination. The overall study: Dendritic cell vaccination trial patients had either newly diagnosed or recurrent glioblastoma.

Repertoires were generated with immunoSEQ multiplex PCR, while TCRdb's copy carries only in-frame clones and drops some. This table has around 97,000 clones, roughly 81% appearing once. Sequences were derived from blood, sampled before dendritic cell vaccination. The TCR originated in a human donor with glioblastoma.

The CDR3 DNA sequence: TGTGCCAGCAGGGTTCTGGGACAGAACACTGAAGCTTTCTTT. This codes for CASRVLGQNTEAFF. V and J are TRBV6-5 and TRBJ1-1; a weak D match, TRBD1 (6 bases). This CDR3 is 14 amino acids long. Per the germline V gene, CDR1 is MNHEY and CDR2 is SVGAGI. Trimming took 6 bases from V and 1 from J, leaving 12 bases between them.